This entry lists 27 T cell receptor beta chains sequenced from one sample in a study of T-cell reconstitution after alpha-beta-depleted transplantation in children. Unique molecular identifiers were used in preparing the TCRbeta library. TCRdb passed the PCR reads through MiXCR, listing each CDR3 protein once. The table shows some 300,000 distinct CDR3 sequences, with roughly a tenth occurring only once. The source material was PBMCs, sampled before TCRalphabeta/CD19-depleted stem cell transplant. All receptors derive from a boy under two years old with acute myeloid leukemia, due to receive a stem cell transplant.

The V call is TRBV7-2, the J call TRBJ1-1; D gene uncertain. V shed 2 bases and J shed 1 base, with 5 bases lying between them. The length of the CDR3 is 13 residues. In germline, CDR1 is SGHTA, CDR2 FQGNSA. CDR3 sequence (DNA): TGTGCCAGCAGCTTATTCCCGAACACTGAAGCTTTCTTT. This gives the protein CASSLFPNTEAFF.

This clonotype was seen many times. The chain is built from TRBV29-1 and TRBJ2-3, with 8 bases identical to TRBD1. The V segment lost 3 bases and the J segment 2 bases; nucleotides outside the gene matches: 4. The CDR3 is 14 residues long. Germline assignment: CDR1 SQVTM and CDR2 ANQGSEA. CDR3 in amino acids: CSVEGQEYTDTQYF. The CDR3 DNA is TGCAGCGTTGAGGGACAGGAGTACACAGATACGCAGTATTTT.

This clonotype has at least ten counts. The V and J genes are TRBV2 and TRBJ2-1, with 7 bases fitting TRBD1. Germline V gene lookup returns CDR1 SNHLY and CDR2 FYNNEI. The ends lost 10 bases at V and 4 bases at J; junction bases unmatched: 7. There are 13 residues in the CDR3. For the CDR3, the DNA is TGTGCCATCCGGACAGGCTTATACAATGAGCAGTTCTTC. Amino acids: CAIRTGLYNEQFF.

This clonotype was observed a handful of times. The V call is TRBV28, the J call TRBJ1-2; no reliable D call. Trimming pared 7 bases from V and 3 bases from J, leaving 24 bases between. The germline V gene encodes CDR1 MDHEN and CDR2 SYDVKM. The CDR3 sequence is 17 residues long. CDR3 nucleotide sequence: TGTGCCAGCAAGCAGTGGGTTCCCGATAACCTGGACTATGGCTACACCTTC. Protein product: CASKQWVPDNLDYGYTF.

Notes on this clonotype: One end of the junction fails to match germline, which may point to a read error. The rearrangement joins TRBV24-1 to TRBJ1-2, with TRBD1 identical over 7 bases. Germline V gene data show CDR1 as KGHDR and CDR2 as SFDVKD. The CDR3 covers 14 residues. This CDR3 reads CATSDLDRNYAYTF. As DNA, the CDR3 is TGTGCCACCAGTGATCTGGACAGGAACTATGCCTACACCTTC.

This clonotype was recorded at least ten times. The rearrangement uses TRBV11-2 and TRBJ2-5; D possibly corresponds to TRBD1 (5 bases). The V and J ends lost 8 bases and 5 bases respectively, with 18 bases between them. The V gene's germline CDR1 is SGHAT and CDR2 FQNNGV. This CDR3 comprises 14 residues. Here the CDR3 DNA reads TGTGCCAGCTCCTTTGGGGCCCCGATCGAGACCCAGTACTTC. Translated, it gives CASSFGAPIETQYF.

This clonotype has a count of ten or more. V usage is TRBV7-2 and J usage is TRBJ2-7, with 7 positions matching TRBD1. The germline gives CDR1 SGHTA, CDR2 FQGNSA. Losses at the gene ends were 4 bases for V and 2 bases for J; bases not matched to a gene: 5. This CDR3 comprises 14 residues. CDR3 sequence: CASSSYRGTYEQYF. CDR3 in DNA: TGTGCCAGCAGCTCGTACAGGGGAACCTACGAGCAGTACTTC.

There are a few counts of this clonotype. V and J are TRBV20-1 and TRBJ2-5, with 9 bases aligning to TRBD2. V was clipped by 0 bases and J by 5 bases; unmatched bases: 7. The length of the CDR3 is 15 residues. CDR1 DFQATT and CDR2 SNEGSKA come from the germline V gene (reference sequence). CDR3 amino acids: CSARDGAGGWETQYF. As DNA, the CDR3 is TGCAGTGCTAGAGATGGAGCGGGGGGTTGGGAGACCCAGTACTTC.

This clonotype was seen at least ten times. One junction end disagrees with the germline gene, perhaps due to a read error. The rearrangement uses TRBV20-1 and TRBJ2-7, with 9 nucleotides matching TRBD1. The germline CDR1 and CDR2 sequences are DFQATT and SNEGSKA (reference sequence). The CDR3 contains 15 residues. CDR3 in amino acids: CSSRDPWTGVYEQYF. In DNA form, the CDR3 reads TGCAGTTCTAGAGATCCGTGGACAGGGGTCTACGAGCAGTACTTC.

The table lists this clonotype with many counts. The gene calls are TRBV7-9 and TRBJ2-1; 9 bases fit TRBD1. Per the germline V gene, CDR1 is SEHNR and CDR2 is FQNEAQ (reference sequence). J was trimmed by 8 bases and V by 0 bases; bases with no gene match: 20. The CDR3 is 20 residues long. CDR3 sequence: CASSLAVSSRPGQGLDEQFF. The DNA for the CDR3 is TGTGCCAGCAGCTTAGCCGTTTCCTCCCGTCCGGGACAGGGTCTGGATGAGCAGTTCTTC. Complete variable domain (other parts from reference TRBV7-9 and TRBJ2-1): DTGVSQNPRHKITKRGQNVTFRCDPISEHNRLYWYRQTLGQGPEFLTYFQNEAQLEKSRLLSDRFSAERPKGSFSTLEIQRTEQGDSAMYLCASSLAVSSRPGQGLDEQFFGPGTRLTVL.

Worth noting for this clonotype: In this CDR3 the conserved last residue, phenylalanine or tryptophan, is missing, so a read error is likely. This chain links TRBV29-1 with TRBJ2-7; no clear D. The CDR3 loop spans 13 amino acids. Germline CDR1 SQVTM, CDR2 ANQGSEA. V lost 4 bases to trimming and J lost 0 bases, with 10 bases between them. CDR3 sequence reads: CSVGWGSSYEQYL. CDR3 bases: TGCAGCGTTGGCTGGGGAAGCTCCTACGAGCAGTACTTA.

This clonotype appeared a few times. The chain employs TRBV29-1 and TRBJ2-7; maybe TRBD2 (6 bases). The germline CDR1 and CDR2 sequences are SQVTM and ANQGSEA. Trimming took 4 bases from V and 3 from J, leaving 16 bases between them. The CDR3 spans 14 residues. The DNA of the CDR3 is TGCAGCGTTGTGGAGCGGGCCTACGACTACGAGCAGTACTTC. Its protein is CSVVERAYDYEQYF.

On this clonotype itself: A much larger clone sits a single nucleotide away, making a read error possible. CDR3 DNA: TGTGCCAGCCCGACAGGGCCTAATGAAAAACTGTTTTTT. Protein sequence: CASPTGPNEKLFF. The rearrangement uses TRBV12-3 or TRBV12-4 and TRBJ1-4, with 7 bases fitting TRBD1. CDR3 length: 13 residues. The junction had 3 bases not matched to a gene; V was cut back by 8 bases and J by 3 bases.

This clonotype showed up many times. The gene calls are TRBV10-3 and TRBJ2-7; D is unresolved. Trimming took 3 bases from V and 12 from J, leaving 18 bases between them. The CDR3 runs to 13 residues. Germline V lookup: CDR1 ENHRY, CDR2 SYGVKD. CDR3 DNA sequence: TGTGCCATCAGTGACTACCCATGGGTTCAATCGTACTTC. This codes for CAISDYPWVQSYF.

The table lists this clonotype with many counts. This chain connects TRBV12-3 or TRBV12-4 to TRBJ2-1; tentative D call: TRBD2 (7 bases). The CDR3 consists of 14 residues. The V and J ends lost 4 bases and 13 bases respectively, with 20 bases between them. The CDR3 loop is CASSSSPEGGTQFF. The CDR3 DNA sequence: TGTGCCAGCAGTTCCTCACCGGAGGGGGGGACTCAGTTCTTC.

The V call is TRBV27, the J call TRBJ1-1, with a possible D match to TRBD1 (5 bases). The CDR3 sequence is 14 residues long. The germline V gene encodes CDR1 MNHEY and CDR2 SMNVEV (reference sequence). Trimming stripped 7 bases from V and 8 bases from J, with 20 bases between. This CDR3 is CASTRPGLISEAFF. Written as DNA, the CDR3 is TGTGCCAGCACTCGCCCGGGGCTCATATCAGAAGCTTTCTTT.

In its sample, this clonotype was seen many times. The gene calls are TRBV11-3 and TRBJ2-3, with unresolved D. CDR3 length: 15 amino acids. CDR1 and CDR2 (germline): SGHNT, YENEEA. V shed 2 bases and J shed 4 bases, with 13 bases lying between them. CDR3 protein: CASSLLSIGSDTQYF. The DNA for the CDR3 is TGTGCCAGCAGCTTATTGTCGATAGGGTCAGATACGCAGTATTTT.

There are many counts of this clonotype. J is TRBJ1-1 and V is TRBV24-1; D is perhaps TRBD1 (6 bases). There are 14 residues in the CDR3. Germline CDR1 reads KGHDR; CDR2 reads SFDVKD. The ends were cut back, 3 bases at V and 1 base at J, with 8 bases in the middle. The CDR3 bases are TGTGCCACCAGTGATAGGGGGAGGAACACTGAAGCTTTCTTT. Translating it yields CATSDRGRNTEAFF.

This clonotype appeared many times. V and J are TRBV11-2 and TRBJ2-7; 10 bases map to TRBD2. CDR1 is SGHAT, CDR2 FQNNGV, per germline. The V and J ends lost 5 bases and 2 bases, in that order; junction bases with no gene match: 6. The CDR3 is 15 residues long. The CDR3 DNA reads TGTGCCAGCAGCACCGGACTAGCGGCTACCTACGAGCAGTACTTC. It translates to CASSTGLAATYEQYF.

This clonotype was observed at least ten times. The chain uses TRBV24-1 and TRBJ2-7; 7 bases line up with TRBD1. After removal of 5 bases from V and 5 bases from J, the junction contained 2 bases not matched to a gene. This CDR3 contains 12 residues. The germline V gene encodes CDR1 KGHDR and CDR2 SFDVKD. CDR3 loop: CATSVTGNEQYF. The DNA of the CDR3 is TGTGCCACCAGTGTGACAGGGAACGAGCAGTACTTC.

This clonotype was seen at least ten times. The J gene is TRBJ2-7, the V gene TRBV5-1, with 7 bases matching TRBD1. The ends lost 3 bases at V and 2 bases at J; junction bases unmatched: 5. The CDR3 has 14 amino acids. The germline CDR1 and CDR2 sequences are SGHRS and YFSETQ. Written as DNA, the CDR3 is TGCGCCAGCAGCTGGCCGGGACAGCCCTACGAGCAGTACTTC. This codes for CASSWPGQPYEQYF.

This clonotype turned up a few times. The chain carries TRBV5-6 and TRBJ2-7; 9 nucleotides line up with TRBD2. Germline loops: CDR1 SGHDT, CDR2 YYEEEE. The length of the CDR3 is 16 residues. The V and J ends lost 0 bases and 3 bases, in that order; junction bases with no gene match: 7. The CDR3 nucleotides are TGTGCCAGCAGCTTGGCAGGATGGACTAGCGACTACGAGCAGTACTTC. It codes for CASSLAGWTSDYEQYF.

This clonotype was counted many times. The chain combines TRBV7-3 with TRBJ2-1; 12 nucleotides line up with TRBD2. With V trimmed by 1 base and J by 3 bases, 10 bases remained unmatched. The CDR3 has 19 amino acids. Germline V lookup: CDR1 SGHTA, CDR2 FQGTGA. As DNA, the CDR3 is TGTGCCAGCAGCTTAAGGCTAGCGGGGGGGCCTAAGTTCTACAATGAGCAGTTCTTC. It is translated as CASSLRLAGGPKFYNEQFF.

This clonotype appeared a few times. V is TRBV2 and J is TRBJ2-7; 10 bases fit TRBD1. The V gene's germline CDR1 is SNHLY and CDR2 FYNNEI. The ends lost 4 bases at V and 4 bases at J; junction bases unmatched: 4. This CDR3 spans 14 amino acids. The CDR3: CASSGGQGIYEQYF. The CDR3 DNA reads as TGTGCCAGCAGTGGGGGACAGGGGATATACGAGCAGTACTTC.

The rearrangement joins TRBV28 to TRBJ2-1; D is unresolved. The length of the CDR3 is 15 residues. Trimming removed 4 bases from V and 8 bases from J, with 18 bases in between. Germline V lookup: CDR1 MDHEN, CDR2 SYDVKM. The CDR3 DNA reads TGTGCCAGCAGTTCGCAGCGTATACCCTTCCATGAGCAGTTCTTC. Translation gives CASSSQRIPFHEQFF.

This clonotype was observed many times. The genes are TRBV28 and TRBJ2-7, with a weak D call TRBD2 (5 bases). The CDR3 is 12 amino acids. Looked up from germline, CDR1 is MDHEN and CDR2 is SYDVKM. With 6 bases removed from V and 6 bases from J, the gap between germline ends came to 12 bases. The CDR3 loop reads CASSSEGGEQYF. In DNA form, the CDR3 reads TGTGCCAGCAGCTCCGAAGGAGGCGAGCAGTACTTC.

This clonotype was recorded at least ten times. The genes are TRBV7-2 and TRBJ1-5; the match to TRBD1 covers 8 bases. Germline V gives CDR1 SGHTA, CDR2 FQGNSA. The CDR3 runs 16 residues. The V segment lost 3 bases and the J segment 2 bases; nucleotides outside the gene matches: 6. In DNA form, the CDR3 reads TGTGCCAGCAGCTTTTGGACAGGGTTACGCAATCAGCCCCAGCATTTT. This translates into CASSFWTGLRNQPQHF.